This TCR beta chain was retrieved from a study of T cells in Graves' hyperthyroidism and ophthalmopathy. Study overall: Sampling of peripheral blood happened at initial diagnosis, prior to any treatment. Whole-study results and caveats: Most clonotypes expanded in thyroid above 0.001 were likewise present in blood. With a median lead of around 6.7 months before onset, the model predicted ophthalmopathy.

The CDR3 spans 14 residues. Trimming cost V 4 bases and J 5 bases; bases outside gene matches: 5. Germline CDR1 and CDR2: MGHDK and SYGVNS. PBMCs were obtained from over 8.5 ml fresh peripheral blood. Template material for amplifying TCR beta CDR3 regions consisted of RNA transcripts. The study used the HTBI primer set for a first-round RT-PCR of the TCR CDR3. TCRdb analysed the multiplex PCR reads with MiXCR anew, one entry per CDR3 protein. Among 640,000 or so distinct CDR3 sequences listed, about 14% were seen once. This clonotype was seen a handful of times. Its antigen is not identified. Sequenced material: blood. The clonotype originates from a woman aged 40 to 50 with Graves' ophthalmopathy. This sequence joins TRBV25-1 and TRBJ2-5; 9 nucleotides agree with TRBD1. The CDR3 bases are TGTGCCAGCAGTGGCCGAGGACAGGGGGAGACCCAGTACTTC. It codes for CASSGRGQGETQYF.